This T cell receptor (beta chain) comes out of a study of identical twins. TCRdb redid the calling of the 5' RACE reads with MiXCR, one entry per CDR3 protein. This sample has over 600,000 distinct CDR3 sequences, with 21% found just once. This clonotype was observed a handful of times. The antigen is unknown. Study conclusions and caveats: Not following the same donors, the study drew its conclusions from cross-sectional statistical analysis.

The same sample was also studied in work on T cells expressing NK-cell markers.

The sample comprised PBMCs. This receptor was obtained from a woman aged 18-35 years in good health.

In DNA, the CDR3 is TGCAGCGTTGAAGGGGTCTTGGGGGAGACCCAGTACTTC. It encodes CSVEGVLGETQYF. This chain joins TRBV29-1 and TRBJ2-5; D unclear. The CDR3 has 13 residues. The V end was cut by 1 base, the J end by 5 bases, with 11 bases between. Looked up from germline, CDR1 is SQVTM and CDR2 is ANQGSEA. Drawing the rest from reference TRBV29-1 and TRBJ2-5, the complete variable domain is SAVISQKPSRDICQRGTSLTIQCQVDSQVTMMFWYRQQPGQSLTLIATANQGSEATYESGFVIDKFPISRPNLTFSTLTVSNMSPEDSSIYLCSVEGVLGETQYFGPGTRLLVL.